This TCR beta chain was found in a study of T cells in tumors and immune-related adverse events (TCRdb year 2021). This clone appeared once. Its antigen remains undetermined. Base quality data are lacking; no much larger clone is found one base away. The TCR beta locus was amplified and sequenced with the immunoSEQ assay, yielding bulk TCR Vbeta CDR3 data. In the authors' own workflow: Non-productive CDR3s, sequences shorter than 7 amino acids, and those not starting with C or ending with F/W were excluded. Analysis was restricted to specimens with at least 1000 reads, and clonotypes were defined at the amino acid level. Clonality was computed as 1 minus Pielou's evenness. To equalize library sizes, abundance-weighted random subsampling with replacement was performed and repeated 100 times so that 95% confidence intervals could be reported. Repertoire overlap was quantified with the Morisita overlap index, and the top 40 clones per specimen were checked for overlap with the irAE. TCRdb retrieved this table from immuneACCESS and kept in-frame rearrangements only. Not all clones are present; in checked studies, unresolved V genes account for under half, and no reason is known for the remainder. The V and J calls and the clone size are those of that table, but D and trimming were determined from the DNA. The table for this sample lists about 22,000 clones; 75% to 95% of them were counted only once. The ten top clones hold roughly 1.3% of the sample.

Trimming takes 3 bases from V and 1 base from J, and the germline ends sit 6 bases apart. From cysteine to phenylalanine, the CDR3 is 13 amino acids long. Just the 39-base CDR3 DNA is kept, in frame starting at base 1. CDR1 and CDR2 were assigned from the germline V gene (reference sequence) as MNHNY and SVGAGI. Reading the label with the study, this specimen's treatment or condition is: nivolumab (PD-1 blockade) given before sampling. The DNeasy Blood and Tissue Kit was used to extract DNA from the formalin-fixed paraffin-embedded specimens. This clonotype was sampled from a female donor with metastatic renal cell carcinoma. Specimen: lymph node tissue, collected from a patient treated with anti-PD-1 therapy. The rearrangement joined TRBV6-6 to TRBJ1-1; TRBD1 might be the D gene, on 5 matching bases. The CDR3: CASSYQGNTEAFF. The sequenced DNA: TGTGCCAGCAGTTATCAGGGGAACACTGAAGCTTTCTTT.